Shown below are 24 T cell receptor delta chains from a single sample sequenced in a study of γδ T cells in repeated Plasmodium falciparum infection (dated by TCRdb to the early 2020s). For bulk TCR repertoire analysis, Vgamma9/Vdelta2+ and Vdelta2-negative gammadelta T cell populations were flow-sorted out of peripheral blood mononuclear cells. Receptors were amplified or captured by multiplex PCR. These reads were obtained on an Illumina MiSeq. TCRdb reprocessed the public reads with the caller CATT; rows with the same DNA were merged afterwards. Recorded for this sample are around 50,000 delta-chain clones; approximately 1.5% of them occurred a single time. In total, the top ten clones hold over 7% of the sample. Material: gamma-delta T cells from blood. Receptors were obtained from a pool of human donors (malaria-infected and uninfected, not separated).

Details on this clone: TCRdb has a much larger clone's protein, which differs at residue 9 from the translation of this DNA, likely because of a read error; what is shown is the protein translated from the DNA. This chain uses TRDV2 with TRDJ1; the D is unclear. The J gene was missing in TCRdb and was found by matching the end of the DNA to germline. The CDR3 has 14 residues. V dropped 2 bases and J dropped 3 bases, with 12 bases sitting between them. Per germline, CDR1 GEAIGNYY and CDR2 EKD. The CDR3 coding sequence is TGTGCCTGTGACAGTATCAGTTACGCCGATAAACTCATCTTT. It yields the protein CACDSISYADKLIF.

This clone was counted ten times or more. TCRdb's listed protein matches a much larger clone and diverges from this DNA's translation at residue 4, likely through a read error; the protein shown comes from the DNA. The CDR3 region is CACGTVIQLGVRHTDKLIF. CDR3 bases: TGTGCCTGTGGCACCGTTATCCAACTGGGGGTTCGGCACACCGATAAACTCATCTTT. The V and J genes are TRDV2 and TRDJ1; 8 bases match TRDD3. Matching the DNA to germline supplied the J gene, which TCRdb does not give. The germline gives CDR1 GEAIGNYY, CDR2 EKD. The CDR3 sequence is 19 residues long.

This clone was recorded a few times. TCRdb attributes to this sequence the protein of a much larger clone, which differs from the DNA translation at residue 15; a read error is likely, and the protein displayed is translated from the DNA. The genes are TRDV1 and TRDJ1; no clear D. No J gene was available from TCRdb, and it was assigned here by a germline match of the DNA. The germline V gene encodes CDR1 TSWWSYY and CDR2 QGS. CDR3 length: 18 residues. DNA for the CDR3: TGTGCTCTTGGGGACGCCCGCCTCCTGACCGTGTACACCGATAGACTCATCTTT. Its translation is CALGDARLLTVYTDRLIF.

Concerning this clone: The amino acid sequence in TCRdb belongs to a much larger clone and departs from this DNA's translation at residue 20, likely a sequencing read error; the sequence shown is translated from the DNA. The V and J genes are TRDV1 and TRDJ1; perhaps D is TRDD2 or TRDD3 (9 bases each). Assignment of the J gene here rests on matching the DNA to germline, because TCRdb gives none. Germline lookup yields CDR1 TSWWSYY and CDR2 QGS. V lost 2 bases, J lost 1 base, and 44 bases lay in between. The CDR3 consists of 26 residues. The CDR3 is CALGEAGPSYGRSTGGPRWITDKLIF. CDR3 DNA sequence: TGTGCTCTTGGGGAAGCGGGGCCTTCCTACGGGAGGAGTACTGGGGGACCCCGTTGGATCACCGATAAACTCATCTTT.

This clone was detected only a few times. This likely reflects a read error, since a far larger clone is one base away. At the DNA level, this CDR3 is encoded by other sequences in the same sample as well. The chain joins TRDV1 to TRDJ1, with D possibly matching TRDD2 (9 bases). No J gene was available from TCRdb, and it was assigned here by a germline match of the DNA. Germline-derived CDR1 and CDR2 are TSWWSYY and QGS. V was cut by 6 bases and J by 0 bases, with 32 bases left in between. The CDR3 totals 21 residues. CDR3 nucleotides: TGTGCTCTTGGAGACCAACCTTCCTACGACTGGGGGTTCGTGTACACCGATAAACTCATCTTT. Its translation: CALGDQPSYDWGFVYTDKLIF.

This clone counts as medium-sized. One junction end does not reproduce the germline sequence, and a read error may be involved. V and J are TRDV1 and TRDJ1; D call uncertain. This CDR3 spans 15 amino acids. Germline loops: CDR1 TSWWSYY, CDR2 QGS. The DNA of the CDR3 is TGTGCTCTTGGGGCACCCCTCCTCCGTACCGCTAAACTCATCTTT. It specifies CALGAPLLRTAKLIF.

This clone turned up a few times. The protein in TCRdb stems from a much larger clone and differs at residue 23 from this DNA's translation, likely a read error; here the protein is translated from the DNA. No J gene was called, and the V gene is TRDV1; TRDD3, the table's D call, lacks a check against the DNA. Germline V gene lookup returns CDR1 TSWWSYY and CDR2 QGS. There are 25 residues in the CDR3. This CDR3 reads CALGDRGVWSFPLGQGVPRTDKPIF. The DNA of the CDR3 is TGTGCTCTTGGGGACAGAGGAGTTTGGTCCTTCCCACTGGGGCAAGGGGTTCCACGCACCGATAAACCCATCTTT.

In this sample, this clone turned up a few times. This likely reflects a read error, since a far larger clone is one base away. The V gene reported is TRDV1; the J gene is uncalled; no check of the table's D call, TRDD3, against the DNA was made. Germline CDR1 and CDR2: TSWWSYY and QGS. CDR3 size: 15 residues. Written as DNA, the CDR3 is TGTGCTCTTGGGGAACTTACCGGGGGTACCGATAAACTCATCTTC. Encoded protein: CALGELTGGTDKLIF.

This clone was counted only a few times. The likely explanation is a read error, given a far larger clone one base away. The sample holds other DNA sequences that translate to the same CDR3. The chain links TRDV1 to TRDJ1; tentatively, D is TRDD3 (6 bases). The J gene, not given by TCRdb, was assigned here from a germline match of the nucleotide sequence. CDR1 is TSWWSYY, CDR2 QGS, per germline. The CDR3 is 19 amino acids. Trimming pared 5 bases from V and 2 bases from J, leaving 27 bases between. CDR3 sequence: CALGPRGGGDNGGTDKLIF. The CDR3 nucleotides are TGTGCTCTTGGGCCACGTGGCGGGGGAGATAATGGTGGGACCGATAAACTCATCTTT.

A remark on this clone: This likely came from a read error, as a far larger clone is one base away. The same CDR3 arises from other DNA sequences in this sample as well. No J gene was called, and the V gene is TRDV1; the table's D call, TRDD3, was not checked against the DNA. The CDR3 extends over 22 amino acids. The germline CDR1 and CDR2 sequences are TSWWSYY and QGS. In DNA form, the CDR3 reads TGTGCTCTTGGATGCCGTTCCTACTTTAAACACTGGGGGATTCCGGCCACCGATAAACTCATCTTC. The encoded protein is CALGCRSYFKHWGIPATDKLIF.

This clone was picked up a small number of times. Translating this DNA gives a protein that differs at residue 19 from the TCRdb one, which belongs to a much larger clone; a read error is likely, and the protein shown is this translation. This chain connects TRDV1 to TRDJ2; 13 bases line up with TRDD3. TCRdb is silent on the J gene; assignment here came from matching the DNA to germline. CDR3 length: 23 residues. In germline, CDR1 is TSWWSYY, CDR2 QGS. CDR3 nucleotide sequence: TGTGCTCTTGGGGGATTCCTACATTACTTTGAGTACTGGGGGATACGAGGGACACCACAACTCTTCTTT. Its protein is CALGGFLHYFEYWGIRGTPQLFF.

This clone was detected only a few times. Since a far larger clone is one base different, this is likely a read error. Distinct nucleotide sequences in the sample also encode this CDR3. The chain is built from TRDV1 and TRDJ1, with D possibly TRDD3 on 5 matching bases. Germline V lookup: CDR1 TSWWSYY, CDR2 QGS. The CDR3 length is 18 residues. The CDR3 sequence: CALGAPRAGLGYTDKLIF. CDR3 nucleotides: TGTGCTCTTGGGGCACCTAGGGCTGGTTTGGGGTACACAGATAAACTCATCTTT.

A note on this clone: A far more abundant clone sits one base away, making this likely a read error. This sample also contains other DNA sequences that code for the same CDR3. The CDR3 DNA reads as TGTGCCTCCAGGAGAACTGGGGGACTGTACACCGATAAGCTCATCTTT. Amino acid sequence: CASRRTGGLYTDKLIF. V gene assignment gives TRDV2, but the J gene was left uncalled; TRDD3, as called in the table, went unchecked against the DNA. Germline V CDR1 and CDR2: GEAIGNYY, EKD. The CDR3 runs 16 residues.

This clone has a handful of counts. A read error is the likely source, as a far larger clone sits one nucleotide away. Other DNA sequences from this sample encode an identical CDR3 as well. The V gene corresponds to TRDV1; no J gene was called; TRDD3, the table's D call, lacks a check against the DNA. The CDR3 extends over 21 amino acids. From germline, CDR1 is TSWWSYY and CDR2 QGS. The CDR3 protein is CALGVPGPGPMSRENTDKLIF. DNA of the CDR3: TGTGCTCTTGGGGTCCCGGGGCCGGGGCCGATGAGTCGGGAGAACACCGATAAACTCATCTTC.

Turning to this clone: A far more abundant clone sits one base away, making this likely a read error. Other DNA sequences in the sample encode the same CDR3. This sequence joins TRDV3 and TRDJ1; tentative D call: TRDD2 (5 bases). The J gene is not listed in TCRdb, so it was assigned here from a DNA match to germline. Germline V gene data show CDR1 as TVYSNPD and CDR2 as GDNSRS (reference sequence). V shed 4 bases and J shed 6 bases, with 15 bases lying between them. CDR3 length equals 12 residues. The DNA of the CDR3 is TGTGCCTCATGGCCTTCGTCGAATAAACTCATCTTT. This codes for CASWPSSNKLIF.

Points on this clone: The protein TCRdb lists belongs to a much larger clone and differs from this DNA's translation at residue 14, which points to a read error; the protein shown is made from the DNA. The chain carries TRDV1 and TRDJ3; D possibly corresponds to TRDD3 (5 bases). Here the J gene came from matching the DNA to germline, since TCRdb omits it. Germline V CDR1 and CDR2: TSWWSYY, QGS. The CDR3 is made up of 17 amino acids. The CDR3 nucleotides read TGTGCTCTTGGGGTAAACCACAGGCCCTGGGACACCCGACGGATGTTTTTC. It is translated as CALGVNHRPWDTRRMFF.

For this clone: It differs at one base from a far larger clone, so likely a read error. This chain connects TRDV1 to TRDJ1; D gene unclear. Because TCRdb records no J gene, it was assigned here through a match of the DNA to germline. Germline CDR1 is TSWWSYY and CDR2 is QGS. This CDR3 is 13 amino acids long. Trimming took 0 bases from V and 8 from J, leaving 10 bases between them. CDR3 in DNA: TGTGCTCTTGGGGAACTCTTGTCGCAAAAACTCATCTTT. Amino acids: CALGELLSQKLIF.

This clone was seen more than once but under ten times. This sequence is one base from a far larger clone and is likely a read error. The same CDR3 arises from other DNA sequences in this sample as well. The chain recombines TRDV1 with TRDJ1, with D perhaps TRDD3 (5 bases). CDR1 is TSWWSYY and CDR2 is QGS in the germline V gene. This CDR3 comprises 17 residues. This CDR3 is CALGDLPGGPGTAKLIF. The CDR3 DNA sequence: TGTGCTCTCGGGGACCTCCCAGGGGGCCCCGGCACGGCTAAACTCATCTTT.

Notes on this clone: The amino acid sequence in TCRdb belongs to a much larger clone and departs from this DNA's translation at residue 14, likely a sequencing read error; the sequence shown is translated from the DNA. The V gene is listed as TRDV1; no J gene was called. This CDR3 comprises 16 residues. From germline, CDR1 is TSWWSYY and CDR2 QGS. Here the CDR3 reads CALGEQKVWHLRKPIF. CDR3 coding DNA: TGTGCTCTTGGGGAACAAAAGGTTTGGCACCTTCGTAAACCCATCTTT.

This clone appeared a few times. V and J are TRDV2 and TRDJ3; 9 nucleotides line up with TRDD3. TCRdb carries no J gene annotation; the J gene was assigned here by matching the DNA with germline. Trimming took 3 bases from V and 2 from J; bases not matched to a gene: 13. Per germline, CDR1 GEAIGNYY and CDR2 EKD. The CDR3 totals 20 residues. The CDR3 sequence: CACDLTGGPRVTWDTRQMFF. For the CDR3, the DNA is TGTGCCTGTGACCTTACTGGGGGACCCCGGGTAACCTGGGACACCCGACAGATGTTTTTC.

Worth noting for this clone: Since a far larger clone is one base different, this is likely a read error. The same CDR3 can be traced to other DNA sequences in this sample. This chain uses TRDV1 with TRDJ1, with D tentatively TRDD2 (5 bases). Germline V lookup: CDR1 TSWWSYY, CDR2 QGS. This CDR3 region has 16 residues. Here the CDR3 reads CALGDPGILYTDKLIF. In nucleotides, the CDR3 is TGTGCTCTTGGGGATCCCGGCATCCTATACACTGATAAACTCATCTTT.

About this clone: This DNA's translation differs at residue 5 from TCRdb's protein, which comes from a much larger clone; a read error is likely, and the protein shown is translated from the DNA. The V and J genes are TRDV1 and TRDJ2; 10 nucleotides align to TRDD3. No J segment appears in TCRdb, so it was assigned here by matching the sequence to germline. From germline, CDR1 is TSWWSYY and CDR2 QGS. This CDR3 has 21 residues. The ends lost 4 bases at V and 0 bases at J; junction bases unmatched: 17. CDR3 region: CALGASSYWGIQTSLTAQLFF. For the CDR3, the DNA is TGTGCTCTTGGGGCTTCCTCGTACTGGGGGATCCAAACTTCTTTGACAGCACAACTCTTCTTT.

A few counts support this clone. With a far larger clone one base away, a read error is the likely cause. The chain couples TRDV1 to TRDJ1; 9 bases line up with TRDD3. TCRdb supplies no J gene; here it was assigned by aligning the nucleotide sequence to germline. The CDR3 is 17 amino acids. Germline-derived CDR1 and CDR2 are TSWWSYY and QGS. CDR3 bases: TGTGCCCTTGGAAAAGGTGAAGGCTGGGGGATTTGCGATAAACTCATCTTT. Translating it yields CALGKGEGWGICDKLIF.

As for this clone: This sequence is one base from a far larger clone and is likely a read error. Other nucleotide sequences from this sample produce the same CDR3. The gene calls are TRDV1 and TRDJ1, with a weak D call TRDD3 (5 bases). No J segment appears in TCRdb, so it was assigned here by matching the sequence to germline. The CDR3 consists of 16 residues. Germline V gene sequence: CDR1 TSWWSYY, CDR2 QGS. The CDR3 bases are TGCGCTCTTGGGGAAAGGTGGTCCTCGTACACCGATAAACTCATCTTT. Its protein is CALGERWSSYTDKLIF.